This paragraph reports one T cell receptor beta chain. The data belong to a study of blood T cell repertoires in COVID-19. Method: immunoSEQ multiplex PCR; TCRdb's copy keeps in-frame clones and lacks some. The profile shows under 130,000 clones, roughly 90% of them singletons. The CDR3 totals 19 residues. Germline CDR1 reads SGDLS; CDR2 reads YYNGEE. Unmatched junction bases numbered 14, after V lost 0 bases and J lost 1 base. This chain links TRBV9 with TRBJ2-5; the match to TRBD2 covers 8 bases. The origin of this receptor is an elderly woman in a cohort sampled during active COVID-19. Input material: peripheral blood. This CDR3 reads CASSVAPSGQQTIQETQYF. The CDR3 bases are TGTGCCAGCAGCGTAGCTCCTAGCGGGCAGCAGACGATCCAAGAGACCCAGTACTTC.